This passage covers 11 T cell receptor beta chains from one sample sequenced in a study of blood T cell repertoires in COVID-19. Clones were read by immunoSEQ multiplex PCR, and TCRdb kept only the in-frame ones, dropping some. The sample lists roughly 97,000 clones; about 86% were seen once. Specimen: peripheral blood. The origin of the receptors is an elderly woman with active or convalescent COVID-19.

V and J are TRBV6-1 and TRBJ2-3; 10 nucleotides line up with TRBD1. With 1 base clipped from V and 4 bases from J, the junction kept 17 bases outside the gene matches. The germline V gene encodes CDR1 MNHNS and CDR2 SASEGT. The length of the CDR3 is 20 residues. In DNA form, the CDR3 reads TGTGCCAGCAGTGAAGGGTTGGGTTTATTGGGACAGGGGTTTGCAGATACGCAGTATTTT. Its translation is CASSEGLGLLGQGFADTQYF.

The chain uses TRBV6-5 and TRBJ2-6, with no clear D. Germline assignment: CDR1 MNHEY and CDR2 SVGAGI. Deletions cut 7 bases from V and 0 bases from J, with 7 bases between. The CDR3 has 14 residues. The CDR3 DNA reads TGTGCCAGCACCAGACTCTCTGGGGCCAACGTCCTGACTTTC. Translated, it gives CASTRLSGANVLTF.

Here the CDR3 reads CASSPDRRLVLGELFF. In DNA form, the CDR3 reads TGTGCCAGCAGCCCCGACAGAAGACTAGTTCTCGGGGAGCTGTTTTTT. This chain joins TRBV11-2 and TRBJ2-2; TRBD2 might be the D (6 bases). Trimming removed 5 bases at V and 7 bases at J, with 20 bases between. The CDR3 extends over 16 amino acids. Germline lookup yields CDR1 SGHAT and CDR2 FQNNGV.

The chain's CDR3 is CASSKDRGDEKLFF. The CDR3 DNA follows: TGTGCCAGCAGCAAGGACAGGGGAGATGAAAAACTGTTTTTT. The rearrangement joins TRBV7-9 to TRBJ1-4, with 9 bases identical to TRBD1. Germline V CDR1 and CDR2: SEHNR, FQNEAQ (reference sequence). V shed 5 bases and J 6 bases; nucleotides not matched to a gene: 4. There are 14 residues in the CDR3. Based on the CDR3 plus reference TRBV7-9 and TRBJ1-4, the full variable domain is DTGVSQNPRHKITKRGQNVTFRCDPISEHNRLYWYRQTLGQGPEFLTYFQNEAQLEKSRLLSDRFSAERPKGSFSTLEIQRTEQGDSAMYLCASSKDRGDEKLFFGSGTQLSVL.

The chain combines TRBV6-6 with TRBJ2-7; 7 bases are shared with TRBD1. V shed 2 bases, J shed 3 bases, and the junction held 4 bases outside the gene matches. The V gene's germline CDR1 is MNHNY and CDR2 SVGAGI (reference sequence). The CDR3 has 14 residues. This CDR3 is CASSYDGTDYEQYF. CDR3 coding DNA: TGTGCCAGCAGTTACGACGGGACAGACTACGAGCAGTACTTC.

The CDR3 reads CASSWTGPTYEQYF. Written as DNA, the CDR3 is TGCGCCAGCAGCTGGACAGGGCCCACCTACGAGCAGTACTTC. The chain recombines TRBV5-1 with TRBJ2-7; 8 bases map to TRBD1. The germline V gene has CDR1 SGHRS and CDR2 YFSETQ. The CDR3 runs 14 residues. Trimming removed 3 bases from V and 2 bases from J; junction bases left unmatched: 4.

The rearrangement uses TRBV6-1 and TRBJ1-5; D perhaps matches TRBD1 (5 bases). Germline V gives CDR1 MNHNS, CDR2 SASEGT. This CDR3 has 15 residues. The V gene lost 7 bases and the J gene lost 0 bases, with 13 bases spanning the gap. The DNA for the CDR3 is TGTGCCAGCAAAACCGACAGCTATAGCAATCAGCCCCAGCATTTT. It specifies CASKTDSYSNQPQHF.

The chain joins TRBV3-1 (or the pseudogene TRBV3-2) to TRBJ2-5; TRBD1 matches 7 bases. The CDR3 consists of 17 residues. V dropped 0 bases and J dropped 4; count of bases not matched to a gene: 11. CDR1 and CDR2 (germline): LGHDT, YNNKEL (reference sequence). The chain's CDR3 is CASSQDHAGGVRETQYF. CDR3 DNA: TGTGCCAGCAGCCAAGATCACGCAGGGGGTGTGCGAGAGACCCAGTACTTC.

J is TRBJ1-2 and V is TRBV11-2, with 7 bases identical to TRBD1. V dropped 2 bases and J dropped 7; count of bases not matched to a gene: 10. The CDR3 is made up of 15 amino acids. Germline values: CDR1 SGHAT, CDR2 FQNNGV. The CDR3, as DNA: TGTGCCAGCAGCTTATCGTCTACGGACAGGACTGGCTACACCTTC. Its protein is CASSLSSTDRTGYTF.

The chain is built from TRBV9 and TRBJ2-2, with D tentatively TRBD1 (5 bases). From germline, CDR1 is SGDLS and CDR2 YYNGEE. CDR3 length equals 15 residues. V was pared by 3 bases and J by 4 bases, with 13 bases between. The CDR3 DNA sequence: TGTGCCAGCAGCGGACCGCAGGGTGCCACCGGGGAGCTGTTTTTT. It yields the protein CASSGPQGATGELFF. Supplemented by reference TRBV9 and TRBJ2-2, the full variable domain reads DSGVTQTPKHLITATGQRVTLRCSPRSGDLSVYWYQQSLDQGLQFLIQYYNGEERAKGNILERFSAQQFPDLHSELNLSSLELGDSALYFCASSGPQGATGELFFGEGSRLTVL.

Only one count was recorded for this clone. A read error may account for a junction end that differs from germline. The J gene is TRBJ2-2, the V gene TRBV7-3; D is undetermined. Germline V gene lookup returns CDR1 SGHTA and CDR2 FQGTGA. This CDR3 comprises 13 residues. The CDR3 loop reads CASSSIATEELFF. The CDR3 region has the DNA TGTGCCAGCAGCTCTATAGCCACCGAGGAGCTGTTTTTT.